Listed below are T cell receptor beta chains from one sample, sequenced in a study of blood T cell repertoires in COVID-19. Profiling relied on immunoSEQ multiplex PCR, and the TCRdb table lists in-frame clones only, not all of them. The profile shows roughly 240,000 clones, 70% to 85% of them singletons. Sequenced input: peripheral blood. The receptors come from a man in his forties or fifties who had recovered from COVID-19. Each CDR3 is given with its conserved first and last residue. The D gene is left open where the match is weak. Clone size, where shown, is once, few, many, or a class for clones that have expanded.

D	size	J	V	DNA	CDR3
-	-	TRBJ1-4	TRBV6-6	TGTGCCAGCAGTTACACGGGATCCAATAATGAAAAACTGTTTTTT	CASSYTGSNNEKLFF
TRBD2	-	TRBJ2-5	TRBV7-7	TGTGCTAGCAGCTTGCGACTAGCGGGGAAAGAGACCCAGTACTTC	CASSLRLAGKETQYF
-	-	TRBJ1-3	TRBV12-5	TGTGCTAGTGGTTCCCCCCTAAACACCATATATTTT	CASGSPLNTIYF
-	once	TRBJ2-3	TRBV5-5	TGTGCCAGCAGCTTGGTTGGTCTAGCATATAGCACAGATACGCAGTATTTT	CASSLVGLAYSTDTQYF
-	-	TRBJ2-1	TRBV19	TGTGCCACAACCTCCGGGACTCTCTCCTACAATGAGCAGTTCTTC	CATTSGTLSYNEQFF
-	-	TRBJ1-6	TRBV7-2	TGTGCCAGCAGCTTAGCGCTGGGAGGGTACTCCTATAATTCACCCCTCCACTTT	CASSLALGGYSYNSPLHF
-	-	TRBJ1-2	TRBV9	TGTGCCAGCAGTTCAGCAGGAAACAGCCACCATGGCTACACCTTC	CASSSAGNSHHGYTF
TRBD2	-	TRBJ2-3	TRBV19	TGTGCCAGTAGTCTTCGGACTAGCGGGGGGGCAACAGATACGCAGTATTTT	CASSLRTSGGATDTQYF
-	-	TRBJ2-7	TRBV7-2	TGTGCCAGCAGCTTCGACTGGACTGCCTCCTACGAGCAGTACTTC	CASSFDWTASYEQYF
TRBD1	few	TRBJ1-6	TRBV6-5	TGTGCCAGCAGTAGGGACAGGGATAATTCACCCCTCCACTTT	CASSRDRDNSPLHF
TRBD1	-	TRBJ2-1	TRBV29-1	TGCAGCGTCGACAATTCCGGGACAGGGGCGGTCAATGAGCAGTTCTTC	CSVDNSGTGAVNEQFF
TRBD1	-	TRBJ1-2	TRBV19	TGTGCCAGTAGTGGCCCTAGGCGGGACAGAGGTGGCTACACCTTC	CASSGPRRDRGGYTF
-	-	TRBJ1-1	TRBV27	TGTGCCAGCCGAAAAGTGGGGGGGAGAACTGAAGCTTTCTTT	CASRKVGGRTEAFF
-	-	TRBJ1-2	TRBV6-5	TGTGCCAGCAGTTACTCATCGGGGGAGTGGGCCTATGGCTACACCTTC	CASSYSSGEWAYGYTF
-	-	TRBJ1-6	TRBV21-1	TGTGCCAGCAGCGACAAAGTCGGGAGGGGTGATGATTCACCCCTCCACTTT	CASSDKVGRGDDSPLHF
-	-	TRBJ2-3	TRBV9	TGTGCCAGCAGCGTTACTAGTGGAAGTGCGGATACGCAGTATTTT	CASSVTSGSADTQYF
-	-	TRBJ2-7	TRBV4-2	TGTGCCAGCAGCGAACTTACGGGCTACGAGCAGTACTTC	CASSELTGYEQYF
-	-	TRBJ2-1	TRBV9	TGTGCCAGCAGGGGGTCGGGGACTGCCTACAATGAGCAGTTCTTC	CASRGSGTAYNEQFF
TRBD1	-	TRBJ1-1	TRBV5-1	TGCGCCAGCAGCTTGGCCGGTTGGGACAGGGGGGACATGAACACTGAAGCTTTCTTT	CASSLAGWDRGDMNTEAFF
TRBD1	-	TRBJ1-4	TRBV19	TGTGCCAGTAGTGGGACAGGGGGGAGATATGCTAATGAAAAACTGTTTTTT	CASSGTGGRYANEKLFF
TRBD1	-	TRBJ1-4	TRBV18	TGTGCCAGCTCACCTGTAGGAGGATCGACAGGGGGCTCCGCTAATGAAAAACTGTTTTTT	CASSPVGGSTGGSANEKLFF
TRBD2	-	TRBJ2-7	TRBV12-5	TGTGCTAGTGGTTTGGCAACTAGCGGGGAGCCGCCCGAGCAGTACTTC	CASGLATSGEPPEQYF
-	-	TRBJ1-6	TRBV7-2	TGTGCCAGCAGCTCCCAGGGCCCGGGCTATAATTCACCCCTCCACTTT	CASSSQGPGYNSPLHF
-	once	TRBJ1-2	TRBV29-1	TGCAGCGTTCTGCACCAAGATACAGGGAACTATGGCTACACCTTC	CSVLHQDTGNYGYTF
-	-	TRBJ1-3	TRBV7-8	TGTGCCAGCAGCCTACAGGCCTCTGGAAACACCATATATTTT	CASSLQASGNTIYF
-	-	TRBJ2-2	TRBV12-5	TGTGCTAGTGTTGTGGGAGTTCCCGGGGAGCTGTTTTTT	CASVVGVPGELFF
-	once	TRBJ1-1	TRBV21-1	TGTGCCAGCAGCAGCCAGGTTTATGAGCCCACTGAAGCTTTCTTT	CASSSQVYEPTEAFF
TRBD1	-	TRBJ1-1	TRBV5-1	TGCGCCAGCAGCTTGGACCCGGACAGGGGGGGGACTGAAGCTTTCTTT	CASSLDPDRGGTEAFF
-	-	TRBJ2-5	TRBV4-1	TGCGCCAGCAGCCAAGAGCGACTCCTGGGCCAAGAGACCCAGTACTTC	CASSQERLLGQETQYF
TRBD1	-	TRBJ1-1	TRBV5-1	TGCGCCAGCAGCTGGGGGACAGGGGGCTCATCTGAAGCTTTCTTT	CASSWGTGGSSEAFF
TRBD2	-	TRBJ2-5	TRBV19	TGTGCCAGTAATGGCGCGGGGGGATTCCAAGAGACCCAGTACTTC	CASNGAGGFQETQYF
TRBD1	-	TRBJ2-7	TRBV5-1	TGCGCCAGCAGCTTGGGCGGGACAGGGACTCTCGAGCAGTACTTC	CASSLGGTGTLEQYF
TRBD1	-	TRBJ2-7	TRBV10-1	TGCGCCAGCAGTGAGGACAGGGGAACCTACGAGCAGTACTTC	CASSEDRGTYEQYF
TRBD1	-	TRBJ2-5	TRBV27	TGTGCCAGCAGTCAAGACAGGGTGTACCAAGAGACCCAGTACTTC	CASSQDRVYQETQYF
-	few	TRBJ2-7	TRBV6-5	TGTGCCAGCAGCTCCCCGACTAGACCCTACGAGCAGTACTTC	CASSSPTRPYEQYF
-	-	TRBJ2-6	TRBV7-2	TGTGCCAGCAGCTCGCGAAACAGGGTGTCAGGGGCCAACGTCCTGACTTTC	CASSSRNRVSGANVLTF
-	-	TRBJ2-7	TRBV29-1	TGCAGCGTTGCCAGCTCCTACGAGCAGTACTTC	CSVASSYEQYF
-	-	TRBJ2-1	TRBV10-3	TGTGCCACCCAGGGAGGAACTAGTTTAAACAATGAGCAGTTCTTC	CATQGGTSLNNEQFF
-	-	TRBJ1-1	TRBV7-2	TGTGCCAGCAGCTGGACAGTGAACACTGAAGCTTTCTTT	CASSWTVNTEAFF
-	-	TRBJ2-7	TRBV11-2	TGTGCCAGCAGCCCTCCAGAGGCCATCTACGAGCAGTACTTC	CASSPPEAIYEQYF
TRBD1	-	TRBJ2-5	TRBV27	TGTGCCAGCTCTCCGAGGGGGCTATGGGAGACCCAGTACTTC	CASSPRGLWETQYF
-	once	TRBJ2-3	TRBV3-1/TRBV3-2	TGTGCCAGCAGGACTACGGGGACAGATACGCAGTATTTT	CASRTTGTDTQYF